One and the same sample provided the 16 T cell receptor beta chains below, sequenced in a study of T cells in Graves' hyperthyroidism and ophthalmopathy. What was amplified from RNA transcripts were TCR beta CDR3 regions. During a first-round RT-PCR of the TCR CDR3, the HTBI primer set was used. TCRdb reanalysed the multiplex PCR reads using MiXCR and keeps one entry per CDR3 protein. The sample lists about 300,000 distinct CDR3 sequences, approximately 16% seen once, with around a third in the top ten. Material for sequencing was blood. The receptors stem from a man aged 30 to 39 with Graves' hyperthyroidism.

This clonotype was counted many times. This chain uses TRBV19 with TRBJ2-2; tentatively, D is TRBD1 or TRBD2 (5 bases each). There are 15 residues in the CDR3. Looked up from germline, CDR1 is LNHDA and CDR2 is SQIVND (reference sequence). The V gene lost 8 bases and the J gene lost 0 bases, with 13 bases spanning the gap. The CDR3: CASGLGRPNTGELFF. DNA of the CDR3: TGTGCCAGTGGGCTGGGACGGCCGAACACCGGGGAGCTGTTTTTT.

This clonotype showed up many times. The CDR3 is CASSQGGLPPLHF. The CDR3 DNA reads as TGTGCCAGCAGCCAAGGGGGATTACCACCCCTCCACTTT. This sequence joins TRBV3-1 and TRBJ1-6, with D unresolved. This CDR3 is built from 13 residues. Trimming left V 1 base short and J 11 bases short, with 9 bases between. CDR1 is LGHDT and CDR2 is YNNKEL in the germline V gene (reference sequence).

As concerns this clonotype: A much larger clone lies one base from this, so it may be a read error. The CDR3 protein is CVTSMRTGRNNEQFF. The CDR3 nucleotides are TGTGTCACCAGCATGAGGACAGGGAGGAACAATGAGCAGTTCTTC. The V and J genes are TRBV15 and TRBJ2-1; 8 nucleotides match TRBD1. CDR1 LNHNV and CDR2 YYDKDF come from the germline V gene (reference sequence). The CDR3 length is 15 residues.

This clonotype was detected only a few times. This chain joins TRBV4-1 and TRBJ2-1; D call uncertain. The CDR3 extends over 15 amino acids. Germline CDR1 and CDR2: MGHRA and YSYEKL. V was shortened by 5 bases and J by 8 bases, with 19 bases between the two germline ends. In nucleotides, the CDR3 is TGCGCCAGCAGCTCACTTGGCGGTATGGATGATGAGCAGTTCTTC. Amino acid sequence: CASSSLGGMDDEQFF.

This clonotype was observed a handful of times. This chain joins TRBV11-2 and TRBJ2-3, with TRBD1 as a possible D gene (6 bases). CDR1 is SGHAT and CDR2 is FQNNGV in the germline V gene. The CDR3 spans 15 residues. Trimming left V 0 bases short and J 6 bases short, with 13 bases between. This chain's CDR3 is CASSLDHRGTDTQYF. CDR3 DNA sequence: TGTGCCAGCAGCTTAGATCATAGGGGGACGGATACGCAGTATTTT.

In its sample, this clonotype was seen many times. This chain joins TRBV2 and TRBJ2-5; D not resolved. Trimming cost V 3 bases and J 2 bases, with 4 bases left between them. Germline V gene lookup returns CDR1 SNHLY and CDR2 FYNNEI. This CDR3 is 12 amino acids long. Here the CDR3 DNA reads TGTGCCAGCAGTGAGGGTCAAGAGACCCAGTACTTC. It codes for CASSEGQETQYF.

This clonotype was seen only a few times. The chain combines TRBV20-1 with TRBJ2-1; D is unclear. Per the germline V gene, CDR1 is DFQATT and CDR2 is SNEGSKA (reference sequence). The CDR3 has 17 residues. V lost 6 bases and J lost 7, with 28 bases in between. CDR3 nucleotides: TGCAGTGCGAATCTAGACCGTACACCGGCGTTACGGAATGAGCAGTTCTTC. Protein product: CSANLDRTPALRNEQFF.

Notes on this clonotype: A much larger clone differs by one base, so this may be a read error. The CDR3 DNA is TGTGCCAGCAGTTCCTTCGCCGAAGCGGGTGCCGGGGAGCTGTTTTTT. Amino acids: CASSSFAEAGAGELFF. The rearrangement links TRBV28 to TRBJ2-2; tentatively, D is TRBD2 (6 bases). Trimming pared 4 bases from V and 6 bases from J, leaving 18 bases between. Germline CDR1 reads MDHEN; CDR2 reads SYDVKM. There are 16 residues in the CDR3.

The gene calls are TRBV20-1 and TRBJ2-1; weak D call: TRBD2 (6 bases). The CDR3 is made up of 12 amino acids. Trimming took off 5 bases at V and 7 bases at J, with 12 bases between the two ends. CDR1 is DFQATT and CDR2 is SNEGSKA in the germline V gene (reference sequence). The CDR3, as DNA: TGCAGTGCTGGAGTAGCGGAGAATGAGCAGTTCTTC. Translating gives CSAGVAENEQFF.

The table lists this clonotype with many counts. The V call is TRBV30, the J call TRBJ2-1, with D perhaps matching TRBD2 (6 bases). Germline lookup yields CDR1 GTSNPN and CDR2 SVGIG (reference sequence). Trimming took off 4 bases at V and 9 bases at J, with 16 bases between the two ends. CDR3 length equals 13 residues. The CDR3 protein is CAWKAGLIGEQFF. The CDR3 DNA follows: TGTGCCTGGAAGGCGGGATTAATAGGTGAGCAGTTCTTC.

J is TRBJ2-1 and V is TRBV29-1; maybe TRBD1 (5 bases). This CDR3 has 12 residues. Germline V gene lookup returns CDR1 SQVTM and CDR2 ANQGSEA. Trimming took 6 bases from V and 8 from J, leaving 14 bases between them. In nucleotides, the CDR3 is TGCAGCGTCACCTTTGGGGCAGATGAGCAGTTCTTC. It codes for CSVTFGADEQFF.

This clonotype was found many times. This chain joins TRBV12-3 or TRBV12-4 and TRBJ2-3; D unresolved. The CDR3 is 15 residues long. Between the trimmed V and J ends, which lost 5 bases and 0 bases, there was a span of 12 bases. CDR3 nucleotides: TGTGCCAGCAGTCCGACTCCATCTAGCACAGATACGCAGTATTTT. Translating it yields CASSPTPSSTDTQYF.

The CDR3 is CASSLGWNKSPSPLHF. The CDR3 coding sequence is TGCGCCAGCAGCTTGGGTTGGAATAAATCCCCATCACCCCTCCACTTT. The genes are TRBV5-1 and TRBJ1-6; D is ambiguous. V lost 0 bases and J lost 10, with 17 bases in between. The CDR3 extends over 16 amino acids. The V gene's germline CDR1 is SGHRS and CDR2 YFSETQ. Filled out from reference TRBV5-1 and TRBJ1-6, the complete variable domain reads KAGVTQTPRYLIKTRGQQVTLSCSPISGHRSVSWYQQTPGQGLQFLFEYFSETQRNKGNFPGRFSGRQFSNSRSEMNVSTLELGDSALYLCASSLGWNKSPSPLHFGNGTRLTVT.

The sample holds many counts of this clonotype. The chain has TRBV20-1 and TRBJ2-3; D is ambiguous. Trimming stripped 5 bases from V and 0 bases from J, with 9 bases between. Germline-derived CDR1 and CDR2 are DFQATT and SNEGSKA (reference sequence). The length of the CDR3 is 13 residues. CDR3 amino acids: CSAPRSSTDTQYF. In DNA form, the CDR3 reads TGCAGTGCTCCTCGGTCTAGCACAGATACGCAGTATTTT.

Many counts were recorded for this clonotype. The chain couples TRBV18 to TRBJ1-1; D not certain. V dropped 3 bases and J dropped 1 base, with 6 bases sitting between them. Germline V gives CDR1 KGHSH, CDR2 LQKENI. There are 13 residues in the CDR3. The chain's CDR3 is CASSPDTNTEAFF. The CDR3 nucleotides are TGTGCCAGCTCACCCGACACGAACACTGAAGCTTTCTTT.

The V and J genes are TRBV9 and TRBJ2-3, with 12 nucleotides matching TRBD2. Unmatched junction bases numbered 5, after V lost 0 bases and J lost 6 bases. This CDR3 comprises 16 residues. Per germline, CDR1 SGDLS and CDR2 YYNGEE. CDR3 nucleotides: TGTGCCAGCAGCGTAGCTCCGACTAGCGGGAGCGATACGCAGTATTTT. Protein: CASSVAPTSGSDTQYF.